The 2 T cell receptor beta chains presented below share a single source sample, sequenced in a study of cytomegalovirus exposure and HLA in healthy donors. Primers for the PCR totalled 60 Vbeta and 13 Jbeta. Some clones are missing from TCRdb's copy, which holds only in-frame ones; the method was immunoSEQ multiplex PCR. The profile shows roughly 190,000 clones, around three quarters of them singletons. The sequencing sample was made of PBMCs. Receptor source: a woman younger than 45 in good health and CMV-seropositive.

The J gene is TRBJ1-2, the V gene TRBV5-8, with D perhaps TRBD1 (6 bases). Germline CDR1 SGHTS, CDR2 YDEGEE. The length of the CDR3 is 16 residues. Trimming stripped 4 bases from V and 1 base from J, with 17 bases between. The CDR3 here is CASSQASGTLNYGYTF. Written as DNA, the CDR3 is TGTGCCAGCAGCCAGGCCTCCGGGACACTTAACTATGGCTACACCTTC.

The rearrangement uses TRBV9 and TRBJ1-3; 9 bases line up with TRBD1. The J segment lost 2 bases and the V segment lost 0 bases, leaving 6 bases of the junction unmatched. The CDR3 has 17 residues. Germline CDR1 is SGDLS and CDR2 is YYNGEE. The CDR3, as DNA: TGTGCCAGCAGCGTAGCCGGGACAGGGAGGGCTGGAAACACCATATATTTT. Translated: CASSVAGTGRAGNTIYF.